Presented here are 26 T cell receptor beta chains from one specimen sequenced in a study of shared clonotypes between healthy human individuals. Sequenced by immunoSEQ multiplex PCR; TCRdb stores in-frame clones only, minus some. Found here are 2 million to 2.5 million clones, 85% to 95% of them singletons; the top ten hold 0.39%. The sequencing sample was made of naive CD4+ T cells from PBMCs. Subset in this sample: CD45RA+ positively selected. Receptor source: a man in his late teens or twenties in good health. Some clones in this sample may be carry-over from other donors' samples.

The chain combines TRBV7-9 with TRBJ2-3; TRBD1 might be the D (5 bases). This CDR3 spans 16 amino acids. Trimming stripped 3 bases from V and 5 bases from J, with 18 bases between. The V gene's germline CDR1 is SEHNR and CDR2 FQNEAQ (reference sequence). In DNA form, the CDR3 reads TGTGCCAGCAGCTTGAAAAGGTCGGCAGGGCTAGATACGCAGTATTTT. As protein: CASSLKRSAGLDTQYF.

CDR3 in DNA: TGTGCCGTCCGGACTAGCGGGAGGGGGATCGAGCAGTACTTC. It translates to CAVRTSGRGIEQYF. The gene calls are TRBV27 and TRBJ2-7; 15 bases align to TRBD2. The CDR3 totals 14 residues. J gave up 6 bases and V 11 bases, and 8 bases lay outside the gene matches. CDR1 and CDR2 (germline): MNHEY, SMNVEV (reference sequence).

The CDR3 bases are TGTGCCAGCAGTCTCAGGGGTTTGGAGCAGTACTTC. It codes for CASSLRGLEQYF. The chain employs TRBV6-5 and TRBJ2-7, with a tentative D call TRBD1 (6 bases). Per germline, CDR1 MNHEY and CDR2 SVGAGI. V lost 5 bases and J lost 7, with 12 bases in between. The CDR3 length is 12 residues.

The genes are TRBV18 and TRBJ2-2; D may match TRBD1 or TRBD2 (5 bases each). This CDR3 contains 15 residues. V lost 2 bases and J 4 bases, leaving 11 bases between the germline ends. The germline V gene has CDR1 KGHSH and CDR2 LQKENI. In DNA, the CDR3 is TGTGCCAGCTCACCAAGCGAGGGGTTCACCGGGGAGCTGTTTTTT. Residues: CASSPSEGFTGELFF.

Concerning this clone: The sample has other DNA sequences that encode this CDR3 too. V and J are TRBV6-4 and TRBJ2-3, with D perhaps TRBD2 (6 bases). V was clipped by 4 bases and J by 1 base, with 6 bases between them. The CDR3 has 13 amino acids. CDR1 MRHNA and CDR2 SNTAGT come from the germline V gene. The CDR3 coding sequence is TGTGCCAGCAGTGCGGGGGGCACAGATACGCAGTATTTT. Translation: CASSAGGTDTQYF.

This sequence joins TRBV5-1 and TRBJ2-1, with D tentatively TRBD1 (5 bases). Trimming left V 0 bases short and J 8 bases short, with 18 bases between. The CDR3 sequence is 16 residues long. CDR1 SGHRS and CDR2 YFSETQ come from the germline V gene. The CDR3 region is CASSLAVAGIGDEQFF. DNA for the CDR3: TGCGCCAGCAGCTTGGCCGTTGCAGGGATTGGGGATGAGCAGTTCTTC.

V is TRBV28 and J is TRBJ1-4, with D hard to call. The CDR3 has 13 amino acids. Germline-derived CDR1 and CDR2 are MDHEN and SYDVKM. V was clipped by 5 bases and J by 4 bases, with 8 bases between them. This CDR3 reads CASSLLGNEKLFF. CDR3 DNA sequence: TGTGCCAGCAGTCTACTCGGTAATGAAAAACTGTTTTTT.

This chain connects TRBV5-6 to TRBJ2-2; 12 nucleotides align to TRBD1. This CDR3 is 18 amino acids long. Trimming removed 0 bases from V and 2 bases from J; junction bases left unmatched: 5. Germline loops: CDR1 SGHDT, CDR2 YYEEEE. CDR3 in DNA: TGTGCCAGCAGCTTGGGCCGGGACAGGGGGCTCAACACCGGGGAGCTGTTTTTT. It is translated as CASSLGRDRGLNTGELFF.

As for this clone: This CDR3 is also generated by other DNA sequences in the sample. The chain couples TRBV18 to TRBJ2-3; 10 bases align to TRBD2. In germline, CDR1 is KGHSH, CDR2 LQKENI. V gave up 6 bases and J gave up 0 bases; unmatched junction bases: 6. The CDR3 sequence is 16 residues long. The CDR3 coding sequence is TGTGCCAGCTCGCCGATAGCGGGAGGAAGCACAGATACGCAGTATTTT. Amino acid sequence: CASSPIAGGSTDTQYF.

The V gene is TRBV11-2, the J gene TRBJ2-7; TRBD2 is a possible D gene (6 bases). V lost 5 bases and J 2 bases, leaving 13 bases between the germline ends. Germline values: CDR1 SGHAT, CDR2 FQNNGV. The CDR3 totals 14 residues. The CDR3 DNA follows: TGTGCCAGCAGCCCCCGGCGGGGACCCTACGAGCAGTACTTC. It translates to CASSPRRGPYEQYF.

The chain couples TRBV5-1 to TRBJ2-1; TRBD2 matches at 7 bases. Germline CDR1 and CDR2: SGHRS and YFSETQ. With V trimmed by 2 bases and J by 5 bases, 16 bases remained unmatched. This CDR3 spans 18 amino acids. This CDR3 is CASSFPTSAFLEDNEQFF. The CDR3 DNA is TGCGCCAGCAGCTTCCCAACTAGCGCGTTCCTAGAAGACAATGAGCAGTTCTTC.

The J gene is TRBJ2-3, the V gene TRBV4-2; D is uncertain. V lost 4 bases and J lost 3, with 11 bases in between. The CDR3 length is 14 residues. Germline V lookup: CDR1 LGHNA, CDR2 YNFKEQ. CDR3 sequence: CASSLQVETDTQYF. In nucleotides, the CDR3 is TGTGCCAGCAGCCTCCAGGTGGAGACAGATACGCAGTATTTT.

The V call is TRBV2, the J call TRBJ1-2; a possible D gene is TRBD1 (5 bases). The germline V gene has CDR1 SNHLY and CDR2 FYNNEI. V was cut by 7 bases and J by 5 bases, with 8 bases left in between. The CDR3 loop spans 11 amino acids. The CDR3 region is CASTGAYGYTF. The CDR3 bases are TGTGCCAGCACCGGGGCATATGGCTACACCTTC.

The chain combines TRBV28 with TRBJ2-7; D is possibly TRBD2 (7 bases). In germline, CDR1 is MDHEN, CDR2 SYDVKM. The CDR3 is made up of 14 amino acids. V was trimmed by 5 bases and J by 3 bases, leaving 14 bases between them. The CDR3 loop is CASSRGGASYEQYF. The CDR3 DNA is TGTGCCAGCAGTAGGGGGGGAGCGAGCTACGAGCAGTACTTC.

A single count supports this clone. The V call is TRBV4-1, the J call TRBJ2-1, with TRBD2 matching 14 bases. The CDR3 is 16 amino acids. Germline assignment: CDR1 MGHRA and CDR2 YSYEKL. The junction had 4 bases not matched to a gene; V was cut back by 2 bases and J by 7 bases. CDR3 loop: CASSQKRTSGRNEQFF. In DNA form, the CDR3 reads TGCGCCAGCAGCCAAAAACGGACTAGCGGGAGGAATGAGCAGTTCTTC.

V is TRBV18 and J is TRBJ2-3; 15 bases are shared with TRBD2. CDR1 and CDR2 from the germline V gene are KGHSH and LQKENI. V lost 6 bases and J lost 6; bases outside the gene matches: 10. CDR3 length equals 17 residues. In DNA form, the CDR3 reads TGTGCCAGCTCGGACGGACTAGCGGGAGGGCCGAGTGATACGCAGTATTTT. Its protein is CASSDGLAGGPSDTQYF.

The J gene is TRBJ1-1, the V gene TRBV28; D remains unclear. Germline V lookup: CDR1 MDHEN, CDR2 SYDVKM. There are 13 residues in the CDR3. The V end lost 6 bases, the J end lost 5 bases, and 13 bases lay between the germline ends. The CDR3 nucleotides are TGTGCCAGCAGCCGAGAGGGTTGGACTGAAGCTTTCTTT. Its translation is CASSREGWTEAFF. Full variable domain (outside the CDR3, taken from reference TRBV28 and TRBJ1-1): DVKVTQSSRYLVKRTGEKVFLECVQDMDHENMFWYRQDPGLGLRLIYFSYDVKMKEKGDIPEGYSVSREKKERFSLILESASTNQTSMYLCASSREGWTEAFFGQGTRLTVV.

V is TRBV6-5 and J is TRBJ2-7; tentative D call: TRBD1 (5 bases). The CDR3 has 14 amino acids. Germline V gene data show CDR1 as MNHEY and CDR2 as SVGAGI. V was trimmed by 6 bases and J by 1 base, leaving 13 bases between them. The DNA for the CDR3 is TGTGCCAGCAGACGGAGACAGACTTCCTACGAGCAGTACTTC. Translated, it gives CASRRRQTSYEQYF.

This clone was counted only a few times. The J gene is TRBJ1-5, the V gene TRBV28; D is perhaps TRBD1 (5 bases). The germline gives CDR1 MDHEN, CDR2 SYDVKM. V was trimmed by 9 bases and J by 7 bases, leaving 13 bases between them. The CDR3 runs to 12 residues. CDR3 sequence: CASHRFTQPQHF. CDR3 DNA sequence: TGTGCCAGTCACAGGTTCACCCAGCCCCAGCATTTT.

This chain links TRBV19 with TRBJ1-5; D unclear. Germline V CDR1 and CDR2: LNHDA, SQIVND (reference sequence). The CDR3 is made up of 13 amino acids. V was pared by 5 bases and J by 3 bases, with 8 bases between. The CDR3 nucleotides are TGTGCCAGTAGTTACGGGTACAATCAGCCCCAGCATTTT. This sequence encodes CASSYGYNQPQHF.

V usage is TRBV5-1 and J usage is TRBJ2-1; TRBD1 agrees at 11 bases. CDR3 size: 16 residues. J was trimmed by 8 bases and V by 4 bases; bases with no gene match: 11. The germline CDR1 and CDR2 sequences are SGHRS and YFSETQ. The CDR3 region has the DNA TGCGCCAGCAGCCCCCTCCCGAGGACAGGGGGCGATGAGCAGTTCTTC. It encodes CASSPLPRTGGDEQFF.

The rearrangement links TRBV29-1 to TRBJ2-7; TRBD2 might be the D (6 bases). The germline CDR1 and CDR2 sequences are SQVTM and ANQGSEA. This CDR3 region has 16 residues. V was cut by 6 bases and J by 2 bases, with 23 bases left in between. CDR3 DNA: TGCAGCGTCATAAGCATATCGGGGGTTTTACCCTACGAGCAGTACTTC. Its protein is CSVISISGVLPYEQYF.

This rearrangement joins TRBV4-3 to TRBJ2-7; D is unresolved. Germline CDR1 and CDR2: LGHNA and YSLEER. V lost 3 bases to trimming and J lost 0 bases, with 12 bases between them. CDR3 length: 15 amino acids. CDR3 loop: CASSQKSGVSYEQYF. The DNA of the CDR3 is TGCGCCAGCAGCCAGAAATCCGGAGTCTCCTACGAGCAGTACTTC.

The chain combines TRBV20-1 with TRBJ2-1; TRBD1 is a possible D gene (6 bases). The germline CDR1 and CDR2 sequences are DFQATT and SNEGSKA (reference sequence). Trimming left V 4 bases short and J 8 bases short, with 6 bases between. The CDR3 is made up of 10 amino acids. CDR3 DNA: TGCAGTGCTAAGGGGGATGAGCAGTTCTTC. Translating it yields CSAKGDEQFF.

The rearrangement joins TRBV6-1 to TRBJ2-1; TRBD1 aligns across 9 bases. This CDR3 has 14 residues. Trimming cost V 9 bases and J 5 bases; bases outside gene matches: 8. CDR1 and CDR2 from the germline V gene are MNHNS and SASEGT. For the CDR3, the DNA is TGTGCCAGTATACCGGGACAGGGAGACAATGAGCAGTTCTTC. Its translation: CASIPGQGDNEQFF.

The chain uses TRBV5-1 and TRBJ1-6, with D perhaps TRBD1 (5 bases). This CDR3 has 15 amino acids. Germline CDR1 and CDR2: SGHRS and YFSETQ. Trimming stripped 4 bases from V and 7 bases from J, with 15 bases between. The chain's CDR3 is CASSLQAQENSPLHF. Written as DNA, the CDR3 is TGCGCCAGCAGCCTCCAGGCACAGGAGAATTCACCCCTCCACTTT. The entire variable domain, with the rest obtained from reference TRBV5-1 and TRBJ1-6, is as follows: KAGVTQTPRYLIKTRGQQVTLSCSPISGHRSVSWYQQTPGQGLQFLFEYFSETQRNKGNFPGRFSGRQFSNSRSEMNVSTLELGDSALYLCASSLQAQENSPLHFGNGTRLTVT.